This T cell receptor beta chain was identified during a study of blood T cell repertoires in COVID-19. Germline loops: CDR1 SGHRS, CDR2 YFSETQ. V lost 0 bases and J 1 base, leaving 7 bases between the germline ends. The CDR3 sequence is 15 residues long. The method was immunoSEQ multiplex PCR; TCRdb's version includes in-frame clones alone and lacks a portion of them. Of fewer than 110,000 clones listed, roughly 90% are singletons. The TCR originated in a woman in her fifties or sixties with acute or convalescent COVID-19. V and J are TRBV5-1 and TRBJ2-2; D might be TRBD2 (6 bases). The specimen sequenced was peripheral blood. The CDR3 loop is CASSLDGRNTGELFF. The CDR3 DNA sequence: TGCGCCAGCAGCTTGGACGGGAGGAACACCGGGGAGCTGTTTTTT.